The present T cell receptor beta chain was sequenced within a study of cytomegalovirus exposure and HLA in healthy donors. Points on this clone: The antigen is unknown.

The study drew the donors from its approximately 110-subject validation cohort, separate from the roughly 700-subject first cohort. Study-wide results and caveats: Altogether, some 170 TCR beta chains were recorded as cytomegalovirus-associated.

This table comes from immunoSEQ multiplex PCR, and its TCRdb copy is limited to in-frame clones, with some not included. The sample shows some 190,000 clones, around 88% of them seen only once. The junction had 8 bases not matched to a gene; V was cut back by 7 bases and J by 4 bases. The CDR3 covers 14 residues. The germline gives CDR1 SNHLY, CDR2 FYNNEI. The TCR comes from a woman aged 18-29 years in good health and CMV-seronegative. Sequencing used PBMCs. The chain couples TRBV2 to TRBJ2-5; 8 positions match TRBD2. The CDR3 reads CASNGGALGETQYF. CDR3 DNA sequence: TGTGCCAGCAACGGGGGGGCTTTGGGAGAGACCCAGTACTTC.